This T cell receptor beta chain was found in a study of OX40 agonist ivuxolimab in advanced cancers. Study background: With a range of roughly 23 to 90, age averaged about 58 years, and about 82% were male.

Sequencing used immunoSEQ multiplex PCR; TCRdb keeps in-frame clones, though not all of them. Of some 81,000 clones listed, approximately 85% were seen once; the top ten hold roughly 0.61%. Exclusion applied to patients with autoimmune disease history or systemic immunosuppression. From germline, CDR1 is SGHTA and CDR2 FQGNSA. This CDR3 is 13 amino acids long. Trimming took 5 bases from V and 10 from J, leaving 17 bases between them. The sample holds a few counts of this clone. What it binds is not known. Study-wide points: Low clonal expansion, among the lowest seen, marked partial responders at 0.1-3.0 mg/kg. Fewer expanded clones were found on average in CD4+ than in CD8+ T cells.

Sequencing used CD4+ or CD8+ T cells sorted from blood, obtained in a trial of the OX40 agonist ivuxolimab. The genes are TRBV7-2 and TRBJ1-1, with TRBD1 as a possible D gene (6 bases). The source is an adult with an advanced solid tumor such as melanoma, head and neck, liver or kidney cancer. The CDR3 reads CASSRGGSRRAFF. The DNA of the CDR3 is TGTGCCAGCAGCAGGGGGGGCAGCCGACGAGCTTTCTTT.